A single sample is the source of the 29 T cell receptor beta chains below, sequenced in a study of blood T cell repertoires in COVID-19 (dated by TCRdb to 2018 to 2020). The library was built by means of the immunoSEQ multiplex PCR assay. The table comes from immuneACCESS by way of TCRdb, which keeps in-frame sequences with V and J called. Part of the clones is missing from these tables; in studies checked, under half for an unresolved V gene and the rest for unknown reasons. This sample holds 250,000 to 350,000 clones; approximately 91% were observed only once. The ten largest clones capture around 13% of the sample. The sequenced material came from peripheral blood. Source of these receptors: a woman aged 55-75 years with acute or convalescent COVID-19.

This clone has only one observation. This rearrangement joins TRBV6-2 or TRBV6-3 to TRBJ2-3; 9 bases line up with TRBD2. The germline CDR1 and CDR2 sequences are MNHEY and SVGEGT. Trimming took 6 bases from V and 5 from J; bases not matched to a gene: 12. This CDR3 has 16 amino acids. The CDR3 region is CASSRGTSLFQDTQYF. As DNA, the CDR3 is TGTGCCAGCAGCCGTGGGACTAGCCTTTTCCAAGATACGCAGTATTTT.

This chain uses TRBV4-1 with TRBJ2-2, with 8 bases aligning to TRBD2. After removal of 4 bases from V and 7 bases from J, the junction contained 5 bases not matched to a gene. Per germline, CDR1 MGHRA and CDR2 YSYEKL. The CDR3 is made up of 14 amino acids. CDR3 protein: CASSPSGRIGELFF. CDR3 DNA: TGCGCCAGCAGCCCGAGCGGGAGAATCGGGGAGCTGTTTTTT.

This chain connects TRBV7-9 to TRBJ2-7; D uncertain. Germline V gives CDR1 SEHNR, CDR2 FQNEAQ (reference sequence). This CDR3 spans 12 amino acids. Trimming stripped 1 base from V and 4 bases from J, with 5 bases between. This chain's CDR3 is CASSLVEYEQYF. The CDR3 DNA follows: TGTGCCAGCAGCTTAGTGGAGTACGAGCAGTACTTC.

The chain carries TRBV29-1 and TRBJ2-7, with TRBD2 as a possible D gene (5 bases). Trimming removed 4 bases from V and 3 bases from J, with 16 bases in between. The CDR3 is 14 residues long. Looked up from germline, CDR1 is SQVTM and CDR2 is ANQGSEA. Here the CDR3 DNA reads TGCAGCGTTGGAGGGAGACGACGGGGCTACGAGCAGTACTTC. Translation: CSVGGRRRGYEQYF.

This clone has just one count. The chain carries TRBV28 and TRBJ1-2, with D hard to call. This CDR3 has 14 residues. From germline, CDR1 is MDHEN and CDR2 SYDVKM. Trimming took 6 bases from V and 7 from J, leaving 18 bases between them. CDR3 sequence (DNA): TGTGCCAGCAGAAAAACGACAAGTTCGCTTGGCTACACCTTC. Translating it yields CASRKTTSSLGYTF.

This sequence joins TRBV5-5 and TRBJ2-5, with no clear D. This CDR3 is 15 amino acids long. With 7 bases removed from V and 1 base from J, the gap between germline ends came to 17 bases. Germline V lookup: CDR1 SGHKS, CDR2 YYEKEE (reference sequence). CDR3 DNA sequence: TGTGCCAGCGCCTCTTGGTTGGCAGGCCAAGAGACCCAGTACTTC. Translated, it gives CASASWLAGQETQYF.

The V call is TRBV4-3, the J call TRBJ1-6; 7 bases map to TRBD1. There are 15 residues in the CDR3. Germline V gene lookup returns CDR1 LGHNA and CDR2 YSLEER. V lost 4 bases, J lost 5 bases, and 5 bases stayed unmatched. DNA of the CDR3: TGCGCCAGCAGCCTCGGACAGGATAATAATTCACCCCTCCACTTT. It specifies CASSLGQDNNSPLHF.

The J gene is TRBJ2-7, the V gene TRBV28; 7 bases map to TRBD2. The CDR3 runs to 13 residues. Trimming cost V 5 bases and J 4 bases; bases outside gene matches: 5. The V gene's germline CDR1 is MDHEN and CDR2 SYDVKM. CDR3 nucleotides: TGTGCCAGCAGTCTTCGCGGGAGTTACGAGCAGTACTTC. Translation: CASSLRGSYEQYF.

J is TRBJ1-6 and V is TRBV9; 7 bases are a match to TRBD1. Germline lookup yields CDR1 SGDLS and CDR2 YYNGEE. With V trimmed by 4 bases and J by 7 bases, 5 bases remained unmatched. This CDR3 has 14 residues. The CDR3 DNA sequence: TGTGCCAGCAGCCCAGGGGACAGAAATTCACCCCTCCACTTT. Translated: CASSPGDRNSPLHF.

In the case of this clone: The same CDR3 can be traced to other DNA sequences in this sample. J is TRBJ1-1 and V is TRBV9; D unresolved. The CDR3 spans 14 residues. Trimming stripped 0 bases from V and 1 base from J, with 7 bases between. Germline-derived CDR1 and CDR2 are SGDLS and YYNGEE. The chain's CDR3 is CASSVGGENTEAFF. CDR3 nucleotides: TGTGCCAGCAGCGTAGGCGGAGAGAACACTGAAGCTTTCTTT.

The chain has TRBV6-5 and TRBJ2-7, with D maybe TRBD1 (6 bases). V was clipped by 5 bases and J by 3 bases, with 14 bases between them. The CDR3 loop spans 14 amino acids. CDR1 and CDR2 from the germline V gene are MNHEY and SVGAGI. The CDR3 loop reads CASSNHRESYEQYF. As DNA, the CDR3 is TGTGCCAGCAGTAACCACAGGGAGAGCTACGAGCAGTACTTC.

V usage is TRBV2 and J usage is TRBJ2-3; 8 bases are a match to TRBD2. The CDR3 is 16 amino acids. CDR1 is SNHLY and CDR2 is FYNNEI in the germline V gene. The V and J ends lost 0 bases and 7 bases, in that order; junction bases with no gene match: 9. The CDR3 protein is CASSEAGRLAGNTQYF. CDR3 DNA sequence: TGTGCCAGCAGTGAAGCGGGGAGGCTAGCGGGTAATACGCAGTATTTT.

V usage is TRBV12-3 or TRBV12-4 and J usage is TRBJ1-2; TRBD1 matches at 8 bases. The ends lost 6 bases at V and 6 bases at J; junction bases unmatched: 0. This CDR3 contains 11 residues. The CDR3 spells CASRQGDGYTF. The CDR3 region has the DNA TGTGCCAGCAGACAGGGGGATGGCTACACCTTC.

This chain uses TRBV30 with TRBJ1-6, with a tentative D call TRBD1 (6 bases). The CDR3 extends over 14 amino acids. The V gene's germline CDR1 is GTSNPN and CDR2 SVGIG (reference sequence). The V end was cut by 0 bases, the J end by 6 bases, with 9 bases between. The chain's CDR3 is CAWSVQGSNSPLHF. CDR3 sequence (DNA): TGTGCCTGGAGTGTACAGGGATCTAATTCACCCCTCCACTTT.

The CDR3 region is CASSSQPRGFYEQYF. The CDR3 DNA reads TGTGCCAGCAGTTCCCAGCCCAGAGGGTTTTACGAGCAGTACTTC. The chain carries TRBV28 and TRBJ2-7, with D possibly being TRBD2 (5 bases). CDR3 size: 15 residues. Trimming pared 4 bases from V and 4 bases from J, leaving 17 bases between. Germline values: CDR1 MDHEN, CDR2 SYDVKM.

The gene calls are TRBV5-8 and TRBJ1-4; D gene ambiguous. The V end lost 5 bases, the J end lost 0 bases, and 8 bases lay between the germline ends. Germline values: CDR1 SGHTS, CDR2 YDEGEE. The CDR3 sequence is 14 residues long. CDR3: CASRLDATNEKLFF. The CDR3 DNA sequence: TGTGCCAGCAGGCTAGATGCAACTAATGAAAAACTGTTTTTT.

J is TRBJ1-3 and V is TRBV13; weak D call: TRBD1 (5 bases). Deletions cut 0 bases from V and 4 bases from J, with 13 bases between. Germline V CDR1 and CDR2: PRHDT, FYEKMQ (reference sequence). This CDR3 is built from 16 residues. Here the CDR3 reads CASSLGQKGSGNTIYF. In DNA form, the CDR3 reads TGTGCCAGCAGCTTAGGCCAAAAGGGGTCCGGAAACACCATATATTTT.

The rearrangement joins TRBV7-2 to TRBJ1-6, with 8 bases matching TRBD1. Trimming took 5 bases from V and 5 from J; bases not matched to a gene: 11. Germline loops: CDR1 SGHTA, CDR2 FQGNSA. The CDR3 has 17 residues. CDR3 sequence: CASSTYPGQANNSPLHF. The DNA of the CDR3 is TGTGCCAGCAGCACCTACCCGGGACAGGCTAATAATTCACCCCTCCACTTT.

This sequence joins TRBV28 and TRBJ1-1; unclear D gene. V was cut by 1 base and J by 3 bases, with 12 bases left in between. CDR3 length: 15 amino acids. CDR1 and CDR2 from the germline V gene are MDHEN and SYDVKM. CDR3 in amino acids: CASSLYGFTDTEAFF. CDR3 in DNA: TGTGCCAGCAGTTTATACGGGTTTACGGACACTGAAGCTTTCTTT.

As DNA, the CDR3 is TGTGCCAGCAGCAACGTGGCGGCGAGCACAGATACGCAGTATTTT. The encoded protein is CASSNVAASTDTQYF. This chain connects TRBV9 to TRBJ2-3; D gene ambiguous. From germline, CDR1 is SGDLS and CDR2 YYNGEE. V lost 4 bases to trimming and J lost 0 bases, with 12 bases between them. This CDR3 is built from 15 residues.

A few counts support this clone. This chain connects TRBV19 to TRBJ1-3, with 8 positions matching TRBD1. Trimming took 10 bases from V and 2 from J; bases not matched to a gene: 7. Germline CDR1 LNHDA, CDR2 SQIVND (reference sequence). The CDR3 is 14 residues long. CDR3 amino acids: CATATQGAGNTIYF. CDR3 DNA: TGTGCCACCGCGACACAGGGGGCTGGAAACACCATATATTTT. The whole variable domain, remainder taken from reference TRBV19 and TRBJ1-3, is DGGITQSPKYLFRKEGQNVTLSCEQNLNHDAMYWYRQDPGQGLRLIYYSQIVNDFQKGDIAEGYSVSREKKESFPLTVTSAQKNPTAFYLCATATQGAGNTIYFGEGSWLTVV.

This rearrangement joins TRBV6-2 or TRBV6-3 to TRBJ2-7, with 7 bases matching TRBD1. The germline CDR1 and CDR2 sequences are MNHEY and SVGEGT. This CDR3 spans 13 amino acids. With 2 bases clipped from V and 3 bases from J, the junction kept 1 base outside the gene matches. The CDR3 DNA is TGTGCCAGCAGTTACGACAGGGACTACGAGCAGTACTTC. Translated, it gives CASSYDRDYEQYF.

This chain joins TRBV19 and TRBJ1-1; 9 bases match TRBD1. This CDR3 has 16 residues. Germline CDR1 is LNHDA and CDR2 is SQIVND (reference sequence). The V and J ends lost 7 bases and 5 bases, in that order; junction bases with no gene match: 14. CDR3 bases: TGTGCCAGTAAAGCCGGGACAGGGAGAGGGGAGACTGAAGCTTTCTTT. Amino acid sequence: CASKAGTGRGETEAFF.

The rearrangement links TRBV19 to TRBJ2-3; 16 nucleotides align to TRBD2. The CDR3 spans 18 residues. Germline CDR1 reads LNHDA; CDR2 reads SQIVND (reference sequence). V shed 5 bases, J shed 2 bases, and the junction held 7 bases outside the gene matches. The CDR3 DNA follows: TGTGCCAGTAGTGCCGGGACTAGCGGGAGGGAATTCACAGATACGCAGTATTTT. Its translation: CASSAGTSGREFTDTQYF.

Points on this clone: Other DNA sequences in this sample translate to the same CDR3. The chain recombines TRBV2 with TRBJ1-6, with TRBD1 identical over 8 bases. The CDR3 extends over 14 amino acids. The V gene end was trimmed by 3 bases and the J gene end by 7 bases; junction bases not matched to a gene: 2. The germline V gene has CDR1 SNHLY and CDR2 FYNNEI. CDR3 in DNA: TGTGCCAGCAGTGACGGACAGGGAAATTCACCCCTCCACTTT. Translation: CASSDGQGNSPLHF.

CDR3 in amino acids: CASRGTGENTEAFF. The CDR3 DNA reads TGTGCCAGCAGGGGGACAGGGGAGAACACTGAAGCTTTCTTT. The J gene is TRBJ1-1, the V gene TRBV6-5; 10 nucleotides match TRBD1. The length of the CDR3 is 14 residues. The V and J ends lost 6 bases and 1 base, in that order; junction bases with no gene match: 2. CDR1 is MNHEY and CDR2 is SVGAGI in the germline V gene.

This chain links TRBV2 with TRBJ1-4; 10 bases are shared with TRBD1. Germline V lookup: CDR1 SNHLY, CDR2 FYNNEI. CDR3 length: 15 residues. V dropped 6 bases and J dropped 8; count of bases not matched to a gene: 9. Here the CDR3 reads CASSETDRGQEKLFF. DNA for the CDR3: TGTGCCAGCAGCGAAACCGACAGGGGGCAGGAAAAACTGTTTTTT.

V usage is TRBV7-3 and J usage is TRBJ1-1; unclear D gene. Germline assignment: CDR1 SGHTA and CDR2 FQGTGA. The V end lost 5 bases, the J end lost 4 bases, and 11 bases lay between the germline ends. The CDR3 covers 13 residues. CDR3: CASSVSTSTEAFF. CDR3 in DNA: TGTGCCAGCAGCGTCTCGACAAGCACTGAAGCTTTCTTT.

J is TRBJ2-3 and V is TRBV6-5; D not resolved. CDR1 is MNHEY, CDR2 SVGAGI, per germline. The CDR3 has 14 residues. V gave up 3 bases and J gave up 1 base, with 8 bases separating them. CDR3 region: CASSYNRGTDTQYF. CDR3 nucleotides: TGTGCCAGCAGTTATAATCGGGGCACAGATACGCAGTATTTT.